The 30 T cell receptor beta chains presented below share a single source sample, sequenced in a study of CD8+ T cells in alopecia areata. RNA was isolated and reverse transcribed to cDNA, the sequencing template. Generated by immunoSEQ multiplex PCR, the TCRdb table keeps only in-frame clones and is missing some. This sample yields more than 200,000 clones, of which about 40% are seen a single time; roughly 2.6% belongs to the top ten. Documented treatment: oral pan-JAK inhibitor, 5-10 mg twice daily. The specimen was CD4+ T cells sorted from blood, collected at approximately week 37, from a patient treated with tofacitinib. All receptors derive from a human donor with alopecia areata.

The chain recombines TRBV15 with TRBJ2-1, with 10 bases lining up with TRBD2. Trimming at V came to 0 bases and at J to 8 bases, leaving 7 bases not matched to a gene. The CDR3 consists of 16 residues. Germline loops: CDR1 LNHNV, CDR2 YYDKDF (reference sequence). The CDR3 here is CATSRDMLAGEDEQFF. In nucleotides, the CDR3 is TGTGCCACCAGCAGAGATATGCTAGCGGGAGAGGATGAGCAGTTCTTC. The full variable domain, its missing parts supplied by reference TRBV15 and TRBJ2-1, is DAMVIQNPRYQVTQFGKPVTLSCSQTLNHNVMYWYQQKSSQAPKLLFHYYDKDFNNEADTPDNFQSRRPNTSFCFLDIRSPGLGDTAMYLCATSRDMLAGEDEQFFGPGTRLTVL.

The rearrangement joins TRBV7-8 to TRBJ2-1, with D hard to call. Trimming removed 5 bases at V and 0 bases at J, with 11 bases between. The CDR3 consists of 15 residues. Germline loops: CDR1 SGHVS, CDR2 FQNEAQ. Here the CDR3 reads CASSPQSSSYNEQFF. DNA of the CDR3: TGTGCCAGCAGCCCCCAGTCCAGCTCCTACAATGAGCAGTTCTTC.

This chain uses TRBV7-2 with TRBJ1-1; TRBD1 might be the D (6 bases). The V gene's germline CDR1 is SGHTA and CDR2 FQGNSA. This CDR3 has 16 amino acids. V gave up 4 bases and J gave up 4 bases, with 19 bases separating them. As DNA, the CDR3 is TGTGCCAGCAGCTCCCCTAGTGGGGGCCTGGGCACTGAAGCTTTCTTT. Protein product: CASSSPSGGLGTEAFF.

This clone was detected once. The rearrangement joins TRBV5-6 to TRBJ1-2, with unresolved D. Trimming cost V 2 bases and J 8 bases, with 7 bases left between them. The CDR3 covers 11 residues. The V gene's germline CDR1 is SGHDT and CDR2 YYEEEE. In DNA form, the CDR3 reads TGTGCCAGCAGCTTTCGTCGAGGCTACACCTTC. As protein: CASSFRRGYTF.

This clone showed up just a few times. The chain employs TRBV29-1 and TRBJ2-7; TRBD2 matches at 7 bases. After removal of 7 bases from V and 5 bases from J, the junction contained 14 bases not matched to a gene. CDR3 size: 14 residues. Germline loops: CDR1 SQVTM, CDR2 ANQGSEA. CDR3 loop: CSAKMGGKKDEQYF. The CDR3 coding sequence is TGCAGCGCAAAAATGGGGGGGAAGAAAGACGAGCAGTACTTC.

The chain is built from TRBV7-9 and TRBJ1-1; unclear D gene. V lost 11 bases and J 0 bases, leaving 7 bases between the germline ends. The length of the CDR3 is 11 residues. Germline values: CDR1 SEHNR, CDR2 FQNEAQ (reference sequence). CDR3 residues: CAAGVNTEAFF. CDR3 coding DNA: TGTGCCGCCGGGGTGAACACTGAAGCTTTCTTT.

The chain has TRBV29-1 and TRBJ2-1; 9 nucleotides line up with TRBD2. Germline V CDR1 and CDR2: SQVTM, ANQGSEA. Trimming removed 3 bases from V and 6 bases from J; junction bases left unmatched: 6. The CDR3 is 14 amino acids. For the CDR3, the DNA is TGCAGCGTTGACTCTAGCGGGATTGGCAATGAGCAGTTCTTC. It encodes CSVDSSGIGNEQFF.

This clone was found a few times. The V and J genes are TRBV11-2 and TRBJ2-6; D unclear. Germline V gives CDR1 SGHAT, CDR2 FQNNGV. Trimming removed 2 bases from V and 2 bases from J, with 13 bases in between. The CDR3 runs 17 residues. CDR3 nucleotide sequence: TGTGCCAGCAGCTTATATTCAGGCAAGCCTGGGGCCAACGTCCTGACTTTC. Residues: CASSLYSGKPGANVLTF.

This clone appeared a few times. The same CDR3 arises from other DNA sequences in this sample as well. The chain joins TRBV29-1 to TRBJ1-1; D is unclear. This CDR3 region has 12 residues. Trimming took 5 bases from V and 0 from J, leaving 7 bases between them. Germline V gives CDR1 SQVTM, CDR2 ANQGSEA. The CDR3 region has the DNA TGCAGCGTTCAGGACTTGAACACTGAAGCTTTCTTT. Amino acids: CSVQDLNTEAFF.

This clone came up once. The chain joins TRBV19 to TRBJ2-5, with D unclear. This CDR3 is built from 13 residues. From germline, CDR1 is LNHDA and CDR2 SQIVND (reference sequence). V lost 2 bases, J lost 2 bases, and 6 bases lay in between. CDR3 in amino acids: CASSIQVQETQYF. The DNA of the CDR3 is TGTGCCAGTAGTATACAAGTTCAAGAGACCCAGTACTTC.

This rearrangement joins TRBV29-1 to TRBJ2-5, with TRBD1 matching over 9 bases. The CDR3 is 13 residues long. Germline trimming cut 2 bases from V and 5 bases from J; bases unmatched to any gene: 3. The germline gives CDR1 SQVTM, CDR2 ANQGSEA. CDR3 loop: CSVETGGWETQYF. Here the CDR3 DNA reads TGCAGCGTTGAAACAGGGGGCTGGGAGACCCAGTACTTC.

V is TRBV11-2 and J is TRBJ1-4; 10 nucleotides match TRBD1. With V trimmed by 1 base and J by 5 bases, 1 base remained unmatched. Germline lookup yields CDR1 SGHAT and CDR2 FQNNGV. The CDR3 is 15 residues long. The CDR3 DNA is TGTGCCAGCAGCTTAGGGGGACAGGGGAATGAAAAACTGTTTTTT. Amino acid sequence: CASSLGGQGNEKLFF.

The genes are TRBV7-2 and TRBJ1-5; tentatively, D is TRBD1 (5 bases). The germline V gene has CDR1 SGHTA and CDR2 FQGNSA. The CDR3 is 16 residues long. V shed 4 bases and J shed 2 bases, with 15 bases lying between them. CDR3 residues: CASSSGRGFGNQPQHF. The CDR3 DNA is TGTGCCAGCAGCTCAGGACGGGGGTTTGGCAATCAGCCCCAGCATTTT.

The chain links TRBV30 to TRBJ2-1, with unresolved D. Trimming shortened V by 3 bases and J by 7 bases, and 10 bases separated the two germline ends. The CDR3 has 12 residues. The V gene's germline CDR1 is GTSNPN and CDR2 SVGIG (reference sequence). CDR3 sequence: CAWRIRSNEQFF. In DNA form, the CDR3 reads TGTGCCTGGAGAATCCGCTCAAATGAGCAGTTCTTC.

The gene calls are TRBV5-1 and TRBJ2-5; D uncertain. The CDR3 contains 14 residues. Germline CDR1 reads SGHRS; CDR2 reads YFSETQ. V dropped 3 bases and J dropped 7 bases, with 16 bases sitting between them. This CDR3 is CASSSEPSRGTQYF. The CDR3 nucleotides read TGCGCCAGCAGCTCTGAACCCTCACGAGGGACCCAGTACTTC.

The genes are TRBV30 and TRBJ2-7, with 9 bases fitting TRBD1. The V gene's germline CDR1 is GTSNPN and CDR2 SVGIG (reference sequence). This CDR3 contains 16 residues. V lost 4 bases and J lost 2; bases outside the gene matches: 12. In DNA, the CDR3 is TGTGCCTGGAATTCTCCTCCGGGACAGGGCACCTACGAGCAGTACTTC. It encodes CAWNSPPGQGTYEQYF.

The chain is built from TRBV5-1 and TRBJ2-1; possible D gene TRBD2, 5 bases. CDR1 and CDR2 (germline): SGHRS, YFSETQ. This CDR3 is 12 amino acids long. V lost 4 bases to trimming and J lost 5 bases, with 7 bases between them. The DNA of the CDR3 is TGCGCCAGCAGCCCCGGGGACAATGAGCAGTTCTTC. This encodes CASSPGDNEQFF.

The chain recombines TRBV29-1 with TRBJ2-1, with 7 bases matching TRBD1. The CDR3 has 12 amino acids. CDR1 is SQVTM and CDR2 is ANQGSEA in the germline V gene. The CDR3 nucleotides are TGCAGTGCCGACAGGGCCTACAATGAGCAGTTCTTC. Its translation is CSADRAYNEQFF.

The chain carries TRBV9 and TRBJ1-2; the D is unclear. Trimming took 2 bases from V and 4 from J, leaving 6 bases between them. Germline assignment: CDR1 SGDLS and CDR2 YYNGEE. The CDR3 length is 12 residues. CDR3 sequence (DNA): TGTGCCAGCAGCGTGACGACCTATGGCTACACCTTC. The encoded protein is CASSVTTYGYTF.

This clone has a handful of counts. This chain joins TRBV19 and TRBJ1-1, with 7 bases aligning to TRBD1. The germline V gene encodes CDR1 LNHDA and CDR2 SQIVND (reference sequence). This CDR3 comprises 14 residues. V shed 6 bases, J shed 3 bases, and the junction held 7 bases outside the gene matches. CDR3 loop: CASSSMTGYTEAFF. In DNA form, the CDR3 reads TGTGCCAGTAGCTCTATGACAGGGTACACTGAAGCTTTCTTT.

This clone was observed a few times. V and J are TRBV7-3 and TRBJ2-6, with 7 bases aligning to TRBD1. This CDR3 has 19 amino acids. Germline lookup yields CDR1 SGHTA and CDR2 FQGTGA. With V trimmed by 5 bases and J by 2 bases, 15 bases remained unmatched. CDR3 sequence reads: CASSPPGGMKLTGANVLTF. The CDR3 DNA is TGTGCCAGCAGCCCCCCAGGGGGTATGAAACTGACTGGGGCCAACGTCCTGACTTTC.

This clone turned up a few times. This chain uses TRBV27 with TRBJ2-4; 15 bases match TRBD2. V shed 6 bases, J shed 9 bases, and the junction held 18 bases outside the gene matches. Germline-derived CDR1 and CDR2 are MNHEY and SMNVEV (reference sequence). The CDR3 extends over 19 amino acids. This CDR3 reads CASSSAGRPGLAGGGIQYF. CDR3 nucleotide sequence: TGTGCCAGCAGCTCAGCTGGGAGGCCGGGACTAGCGGGAGGCGGCATTCAGTACTTC.

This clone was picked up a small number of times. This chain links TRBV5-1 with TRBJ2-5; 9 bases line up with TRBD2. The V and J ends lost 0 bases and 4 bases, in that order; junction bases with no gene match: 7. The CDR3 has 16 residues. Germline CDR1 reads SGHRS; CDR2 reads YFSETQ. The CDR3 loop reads CASSLGSTSGVETQYF. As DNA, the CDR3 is TGCGCCAGCAGCTTGGGTTCGACTAGCGGAGTAGAGACCCAGTACTTC.

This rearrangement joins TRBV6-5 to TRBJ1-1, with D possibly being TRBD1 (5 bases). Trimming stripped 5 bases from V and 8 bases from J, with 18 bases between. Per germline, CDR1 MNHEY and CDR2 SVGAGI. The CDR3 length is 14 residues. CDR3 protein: CASSTPGRPTEAFF. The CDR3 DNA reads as TGTGCCAGCAGTACCCCAGGGAGGCCGACAGAAGCTTTCTTT.

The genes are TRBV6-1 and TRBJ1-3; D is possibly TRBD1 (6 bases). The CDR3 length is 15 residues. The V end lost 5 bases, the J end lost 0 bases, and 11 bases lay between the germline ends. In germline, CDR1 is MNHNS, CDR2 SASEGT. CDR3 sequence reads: CASSRQAFSGNTIYF. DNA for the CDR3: TGTGCCAGCAGTCGACAGGCCTTCTCTGGAAACACCATATATTTT.

CDR3 coding DNA: TGTGCCAGCAGAGAAGGGGTTCTTGAAGCTTTCTTT. Its translation is CASREGVLEAFF. The rearrangement joins TRBV28 to TRBJ1-1; D possibly corresponds to TRBD1 (5 bases). Trimming shortened V by 6 bases and J by 7 bases, and 12 bases separated the two germline ends. Per the germline V gene, CDR1 is MDHEN and CDR2 is SYDVKM. The CDR3 totals 12 residues.

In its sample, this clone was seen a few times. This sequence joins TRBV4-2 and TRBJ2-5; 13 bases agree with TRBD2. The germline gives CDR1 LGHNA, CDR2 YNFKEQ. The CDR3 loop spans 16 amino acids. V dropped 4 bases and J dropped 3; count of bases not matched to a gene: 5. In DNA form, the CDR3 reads TGTGCCAGCAGCCCAGGGGGGACTAGCGGGGAAGAGACCCAGTACTTC. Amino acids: CASSPGGTSGEETQYF.

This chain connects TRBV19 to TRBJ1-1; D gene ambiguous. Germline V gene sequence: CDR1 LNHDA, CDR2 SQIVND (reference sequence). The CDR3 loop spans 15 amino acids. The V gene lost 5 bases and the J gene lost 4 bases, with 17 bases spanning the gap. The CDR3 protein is CASSADWEGSTEAFF. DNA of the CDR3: TGTGCCAGTAGTGCAGACTGGGAGGGCTCCACTGAAGCTTTCTTT.

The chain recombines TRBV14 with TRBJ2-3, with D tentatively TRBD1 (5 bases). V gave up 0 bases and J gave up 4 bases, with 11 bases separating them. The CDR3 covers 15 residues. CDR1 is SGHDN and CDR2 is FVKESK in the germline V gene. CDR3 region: CASSQDLFRADTQYF. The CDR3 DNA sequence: TGTGCCAGCAGCCAAGATTTGTTCAGGGCAGATACGCAGTATTTT.

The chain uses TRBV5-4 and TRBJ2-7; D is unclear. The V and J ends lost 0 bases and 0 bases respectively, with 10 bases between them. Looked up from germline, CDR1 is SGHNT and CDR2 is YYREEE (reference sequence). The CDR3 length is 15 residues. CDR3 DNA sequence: TGTGCCAGCAGCTTGGCCGGGCAGTCCTCCTACGAGCAGTACTTC. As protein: CASSLAGQSSYEQYF.